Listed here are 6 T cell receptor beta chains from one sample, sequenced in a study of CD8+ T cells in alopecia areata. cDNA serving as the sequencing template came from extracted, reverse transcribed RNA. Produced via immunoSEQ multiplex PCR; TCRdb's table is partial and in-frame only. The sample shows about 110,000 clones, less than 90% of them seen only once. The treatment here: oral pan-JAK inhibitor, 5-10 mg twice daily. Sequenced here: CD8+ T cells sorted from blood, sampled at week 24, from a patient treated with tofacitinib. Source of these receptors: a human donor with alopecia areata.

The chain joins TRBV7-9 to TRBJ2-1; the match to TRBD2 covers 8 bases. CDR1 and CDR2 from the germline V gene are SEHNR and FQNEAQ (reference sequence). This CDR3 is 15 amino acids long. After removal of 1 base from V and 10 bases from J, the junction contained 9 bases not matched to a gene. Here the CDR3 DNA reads TGTGCCAGCAGCTTAGAACGGGTGTTAGCGGGGGAGCAGTTCTTC. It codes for CASSLERVLAGEQFF.

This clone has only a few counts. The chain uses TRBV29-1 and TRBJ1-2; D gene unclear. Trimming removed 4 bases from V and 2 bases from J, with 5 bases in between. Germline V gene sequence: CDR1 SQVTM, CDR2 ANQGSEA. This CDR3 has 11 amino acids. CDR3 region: CSVVDNYGYTF. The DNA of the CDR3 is TGCAGCGTTGTGGACAACTATGGCTACACCTTC.

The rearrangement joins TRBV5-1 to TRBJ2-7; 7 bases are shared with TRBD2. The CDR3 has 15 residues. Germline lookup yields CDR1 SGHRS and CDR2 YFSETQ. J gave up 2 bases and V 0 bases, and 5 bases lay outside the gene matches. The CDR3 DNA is TGCGCCAGCAGCTTGGAAAGCGGGATGGCCTACGAGCAGTACTTC. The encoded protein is CASSLESGMAYEQYF.

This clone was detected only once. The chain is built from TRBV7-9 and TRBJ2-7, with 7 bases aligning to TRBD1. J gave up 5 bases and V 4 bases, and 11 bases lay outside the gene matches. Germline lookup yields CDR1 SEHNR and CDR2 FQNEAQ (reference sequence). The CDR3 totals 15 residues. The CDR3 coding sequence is TGTGCCAGCAGCTCCAAAGACAGGGCATGGCACGAGCAGTACTTC. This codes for CASSSKDRAWHEQYF.

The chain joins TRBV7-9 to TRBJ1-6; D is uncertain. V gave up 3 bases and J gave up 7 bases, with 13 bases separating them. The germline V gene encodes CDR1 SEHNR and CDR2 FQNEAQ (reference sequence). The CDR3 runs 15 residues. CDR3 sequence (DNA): TGTGCCAGCAGCTTTGGCCCCCTTTGGAATTCACCCCTCCACTTT. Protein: CASSFGPLWNSPLHF.

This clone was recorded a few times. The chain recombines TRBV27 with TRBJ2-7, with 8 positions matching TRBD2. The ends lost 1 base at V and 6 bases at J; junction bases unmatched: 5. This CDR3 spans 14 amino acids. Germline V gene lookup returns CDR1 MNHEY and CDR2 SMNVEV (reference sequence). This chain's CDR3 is CASSLYRTSSEQYF. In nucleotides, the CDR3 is TGTGCCAGCAGTTTATACAGGACTAGCTCCGAGCAGTACTTC.